This record concerns one T cell receptor (beta chain) sequence. Its antigen is as yet unknown. The V and J ends lost 0 bases and 1 base, in that order; junction bases with no gene match: 5. Germline V gives CDR1 SGDLS, CDR2 YYNGEE. The CDR3 loop spans 16 amino acids. This sample was included in a study of cytomegalovirus exposure and HLA in healthy donors. Vbeta (60) and Jbeta (13) primers were used in the PCR. Assay used: immunoSEQ multiplex PCR; TCRdb lists only in-frame clones, some missing. Among roughly 170,000 clones listed, 65% to 85% were seen once. Study-wide findings and caveats: Accounts indicate the classifier identified cytomegalovirus status with strong specificity and sensitivity. Available immune exposure information was restricted to CMV serostatus only. Sequencing artifact likely explains a cluster of highly shared sequence variants.

Specimen: PBMCs. The J gene is TRBJ2-3, the V gene TRBV9, with 7 bases fitting TRBD2. The TCR was taken from a woman in her 50s in good health and CMV-seropositive. In DNA, the CDR3 is TGTGCCAGCAGCGTAGAGGGACTATCCCGCACAGATACGCAGTATTTT. As protein: CASSVEGLSRTDTQYF.